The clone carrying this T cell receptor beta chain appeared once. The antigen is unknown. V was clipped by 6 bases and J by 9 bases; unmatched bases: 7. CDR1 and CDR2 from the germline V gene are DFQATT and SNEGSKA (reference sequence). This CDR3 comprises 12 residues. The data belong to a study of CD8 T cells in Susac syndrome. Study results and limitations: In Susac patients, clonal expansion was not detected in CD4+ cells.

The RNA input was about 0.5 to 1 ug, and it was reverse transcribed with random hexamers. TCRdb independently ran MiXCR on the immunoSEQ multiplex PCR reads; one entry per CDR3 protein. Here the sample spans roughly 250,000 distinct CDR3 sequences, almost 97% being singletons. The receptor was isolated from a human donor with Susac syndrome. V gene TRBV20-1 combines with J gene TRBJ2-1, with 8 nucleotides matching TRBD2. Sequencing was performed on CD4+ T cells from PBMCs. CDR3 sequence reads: CSATGLVSEQFF. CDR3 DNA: TGCAGTGCCACGGGACTAGTTAGTGAGCAGTTCTTC.